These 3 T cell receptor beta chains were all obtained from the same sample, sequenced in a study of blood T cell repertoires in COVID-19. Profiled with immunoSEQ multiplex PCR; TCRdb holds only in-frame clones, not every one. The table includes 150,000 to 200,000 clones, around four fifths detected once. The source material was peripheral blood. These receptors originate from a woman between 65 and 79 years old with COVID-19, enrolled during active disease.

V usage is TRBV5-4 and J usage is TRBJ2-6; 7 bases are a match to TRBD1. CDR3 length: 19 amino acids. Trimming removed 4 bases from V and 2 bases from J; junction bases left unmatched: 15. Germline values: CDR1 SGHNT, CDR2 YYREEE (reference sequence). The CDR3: CASSRSQTRQGTGANVLTF. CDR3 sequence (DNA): TGTGCCAGCAGCCGGTCCCAGACCAGACAGGGTACTGGGGCCAACGTCCTGACTTTC.

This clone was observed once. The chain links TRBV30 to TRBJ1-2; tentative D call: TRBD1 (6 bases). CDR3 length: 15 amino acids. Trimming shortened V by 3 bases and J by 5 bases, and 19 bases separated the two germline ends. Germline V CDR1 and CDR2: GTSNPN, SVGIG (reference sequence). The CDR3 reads CAWRALGGQGYGYTF. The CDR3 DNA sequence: TGTGCCTGGAGAGCACTCGGGGGGCAGGGGTATGGCTACACCTTC.

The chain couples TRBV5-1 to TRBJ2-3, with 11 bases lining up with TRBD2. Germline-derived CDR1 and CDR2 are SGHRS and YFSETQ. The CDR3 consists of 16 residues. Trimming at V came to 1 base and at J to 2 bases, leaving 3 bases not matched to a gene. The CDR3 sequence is CASSLWGLADTDTQYF. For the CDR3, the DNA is TGCGCCAGCAGCTTGTGGGGACTAGCGGACACAGATACGCAGTATTTT.